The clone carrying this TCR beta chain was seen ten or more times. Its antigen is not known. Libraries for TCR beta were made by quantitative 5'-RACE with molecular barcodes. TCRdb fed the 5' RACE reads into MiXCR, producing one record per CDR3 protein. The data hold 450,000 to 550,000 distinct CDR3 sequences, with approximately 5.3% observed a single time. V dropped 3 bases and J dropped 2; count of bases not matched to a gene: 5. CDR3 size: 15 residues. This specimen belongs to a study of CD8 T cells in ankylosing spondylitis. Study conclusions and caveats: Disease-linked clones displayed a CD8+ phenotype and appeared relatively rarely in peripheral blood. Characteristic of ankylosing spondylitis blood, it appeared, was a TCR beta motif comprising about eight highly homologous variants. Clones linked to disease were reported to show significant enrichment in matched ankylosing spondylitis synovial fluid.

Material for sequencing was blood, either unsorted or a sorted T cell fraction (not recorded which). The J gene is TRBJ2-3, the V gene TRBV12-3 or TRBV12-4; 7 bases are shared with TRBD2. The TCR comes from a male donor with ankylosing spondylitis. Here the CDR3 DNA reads TGTGCCAGCAGTTTCCGGGAGGCTAACACAGATACGCAGTATTTT. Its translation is CASSFREANTDTQYF.